A selection of T cell receptor beta chains follows, all from one sample in a study of blood T cells in healthy people across ages. TCRdb reprocessed the 5' RACE reads via MiXCR and lists one record per CDR3 protein. The sample consists of under 2 million distinct CDR3 sequences, about 35% of them appearing once. The sequencing sample was made of blood. The receptors here all came from a woman aged 30 to 39 in good health. CDR3s include the opening cysteine and the closing phenylalanine or tryptophan. The order of the fields is J gene, CDR3 length, V gene, CDR3 protein.

j_gene: TRBJ1-1
len: 14
v_gene: TRBV15
CDR3aa: CATSMNLRRTEAFF

j_gene: TRBJ2-7
len: 15
v_gene: TRBV5-1
CDR3aa: CASSLAGTSGLLQYF

j_gene: TRBJ2-1
len: 16
v_gene: TRBV6-4
CDR3aa: CASSDSMGLSYNEQFF

j_gene: TRBJ2-1
len: 16
v_gene: TRBV15
CDR3aa: CATSKLSGGGYNEQFF

j_gene: TRBJ1-5
len: 13
v_gene: TRBV2
CDR3aa: CASIGGSGQPQHF

j_gene: TRBJ2-5
len: 15
v_gene: TRBV5-1
CDR3aa: CASSLGSNGGETQYF

j_gene: TRBJ2-7
len: 14
v_gene: TRBV28
CDR3aa: CASGRQGHSYEQYF

j_gene: TRBJ2-1
len: 15
v_gene: TRBV14
CDR3aa: CASGRDLGSYNEQFF

j_gene: TRBJ2-1
len: 13
v_gene: TRBV2
CDR3aa: CASNLAGYNEQFF

j_gene: TRBJ1-2
len: 13
v_gene: TRBV7-8
CDR3aa: CASSLMGDYGYTF

j_gene: TRBJ2-1
len: 13
v_gene: TRBV19
CDR3aa: CASSRIRGNEQFF

j_gene: TRBJ2-7
len: 12
v_gene: TRBV20-1
CDR3aa: CSAREQGLEQYF

j_gene: TRBJ2-7
len: 14
v_gene: TRBV15
CDR3aa: CATSRRQDPYEQYF

j_gene: TRBJ2-1
len: 16
v_gene: TRBV5-1
CDR3aa: CASSLAGTSGYNEQFF

j_gene: TRBJ1-2
len: 13
v_gene: TRBV12-3/TRBV12-4
CDR3aa: CASSLGGAAGYTF

j_gene: TRBJ2-1
len: 15
v_gene: TRBV19
CDR3aa: CASSIAGQGYNEQFF

j_gene: TRBJ2-2
len: 17
v_gene: TRBV7-8
CDR3aa: CASSLGGGIGSTGELFF

j_gene: TRBJ2-7
len: 15
v_gene: TRBV6-2/TRBV6-3
CDR3aa: CASSPADRGHYEQYF

j_gene: TRBJ2-7
len: 16
v_gene: TRBV21-1
CDR3aa: CASSDGLAGVLYEQYF

j_gene: TRBJ1-1
len: 17
v_gene: TRBV13
CDR3aa: CASSLGRRGVTNTEAFF

j_gene: TRBJ2-1
len: 13
v_gene: TRBV20-1
CDR3aa: CSARDLGKNEQFF

j_gene: TRBJ2-7
len: 15
v_gene: TRBV20-1
CDR3aa: CSAPTPGASLGEQYF

j_gene: TRBJ2-1
len: 15
v_gene: TRBV12-3/TRBV12-4
CDR3aa: CASSFRTSGSNEQFF

j_gene: TRBJ2-7
len: 15
v_gene: TRBV7-9
CDR3aa: CASSLNGGASYEQYF

j_gene: TRBJ2-1
len: 14
v_gene: TRBV5-6
CDR3aa: CASTFAKGNNEQFF

j_gene: TRBJ2-3
len: 15
v_gene: TRBV12-3/TRBV12-4
CDR3aa: CASSQWAGAIDTQYF

j_gene: TRBJ2-7
len: 17
v_gene: TRBV6-5
CDR3aa: CASSFGRVPSSSYEQYF

j_gene: TRBJ2-7
len: 17
v_gene: TRBV7-6
CDR3aa: CASSLRAVREGPYEQYF

j_gene: TRBJ1-2
len: 14
v_gene: TRBV7-9
CDR3aa: CPSSPTTPNYGYTF

j_gene: TRBJ2-3
len: 22
v_gene: TRBV12-5
CDR3aa: CASGLVVSGRNPGSSNTDTQYF

j_gene: TRBJ2-7
len: 15
v_gene: TRBV6-5
CDR3aa: CASSYSSSGSSEQYF